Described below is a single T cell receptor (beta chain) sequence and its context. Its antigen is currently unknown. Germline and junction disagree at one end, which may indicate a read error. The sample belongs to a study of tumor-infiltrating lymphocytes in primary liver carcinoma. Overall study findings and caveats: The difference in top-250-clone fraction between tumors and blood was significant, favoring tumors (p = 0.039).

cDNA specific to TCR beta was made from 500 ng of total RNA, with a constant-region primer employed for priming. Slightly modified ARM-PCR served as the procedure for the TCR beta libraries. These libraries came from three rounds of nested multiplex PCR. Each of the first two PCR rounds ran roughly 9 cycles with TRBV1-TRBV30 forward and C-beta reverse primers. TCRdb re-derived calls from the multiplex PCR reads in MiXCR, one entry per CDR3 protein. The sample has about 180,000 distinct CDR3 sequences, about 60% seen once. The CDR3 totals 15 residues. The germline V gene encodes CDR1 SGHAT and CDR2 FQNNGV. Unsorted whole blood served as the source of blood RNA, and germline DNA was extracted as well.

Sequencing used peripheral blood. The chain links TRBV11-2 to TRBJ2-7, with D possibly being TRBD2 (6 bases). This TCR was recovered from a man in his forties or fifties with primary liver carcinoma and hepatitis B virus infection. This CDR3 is CVSSSIGSYSYVQYF. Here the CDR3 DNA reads TGTGTCAGCAGCTCTATCGGGAGTTACTCCTACGTGCAGTACTTC.